These 10 T cell receptor beta chains were sequenced from one sample in a study of blood T cell repertoires in COVID-19. Only in-frame clones appear in the TCRdb table, and some are missing; sequencing was by immunoSEQ multiplex PCR. The sample lists 50,000 to 60,000 clones, 82% occurring once. Sequenced input: peripheral blood. The receptors here all came from a human donor in a cohort sampled during active or convalescent COVID-19.

V and J are TRBV11-2 and TRBJ2-1; TRBD1 matches at 9 bases. Germline CDR1 is SGHAT and CDR2 is FQNNGV. Trimming at V came to 1 base and at J to 8 bases, leaving 6 bases not matched to a gene. The CDR3 sequence is 15 residues long. The CDR3 coding sequence is TGTGCCAGCAGCTTAGTTCGGACAGGGGTGGATGAGCAGTTCTTC. Its protein is CASSLVRTGVDEQFF.

The CDR3 DNA is TGTGCCAGCAGTACCCTCCCGACAGGAACCCCCAGAGGCTACACCTTC. Protein product: CASSTLPTGTPRGYTF. The chain has TRBV27 and TRBJ1-2; perhaps TRBD1 as D (6 bases). CDR1 MNHEY and CDR2 SMNVEV come from the germline V gene (reference sequence). Trimming cost V 5 bases and J 8 bases, with 24 bases left between them. The CDR3 length is 16 residues.

The chain couples TRBV11-2 to TRBJ1-2; D may be TRBD1 (6 bases). The CDR3 totals 15 residues. Trimming removed 2 bases from V and 4 bases from J, with 14 bases in between. In germline, CDR1 is SGHAT, CDR2 FQNNGV. The CDR3 DNA reads TGTGCCAGCAGCTTATCTGGGGGCGACGTCTATGGCTACACCTTC. It codes for CASSLSGGDVYGYTF.

V is TRBV28 and J is TRBJ1-2, with D hard to call. The CDR3 sequence is 12 residues long. V lost 5 bases, J lost 4 bases, and 8 bases lay in between. CDR1 and CDR2 from the germline V gene are MDHEN and SYDVKM. CDR3: CASSIEGYGYTF. The CDR3 DNA reads TGTGCCAGCAGTATAGAGGGCTATGGCTACACCTTC.

The chain is built from TRBV10-3 and TRBJ2-7; 8 bases line up with TRBD1. Germline values: CDR1 ENHRY, CDR2 SYGVKD. Trimming removed 4 bases from V and 6 bases from J; junction bases left unmatched: 5. CDR3 length equals 13 residues. CDR3 in DNA: TGTGCCATCAGTGGGGCAGGGGGCGGCGAGCAGTACTTC. Translation gives CAISGAGGGEQYF.

The chain links TRBV11-2 to TRBJ1-2, with a tentative D call TRBD1 (5 bases). The ends were cut back, 1 base at V and 0 bases at J, with 12 bases in the middle. This CDR3 has 16 residues. Per germline, CDR1 SGHAT and CDR2 FQNNGV. The CDR3 DNA reads as TGTGCCAGCAGCTTAGGGGTCGGGGGGACTAACTATGGCTACACCTTC. The encoded protein is CASSLGVGGTNYGYTF. Full variable domain (remainder filled in from reference TRBV11-2 and TRBJ1-2): EAGVAQSPRYKIIEKRQSVAFWCNPISGHATLYWYQQILGQGPKLLIQFQNNGVVDDSQLPKDRFSAERLKGVDSTLKIQPAKLEDSAVYLCASSLGVGGTNYGYTFGSGTRLTVV.

V gene TRBV10-3 combines with J gene TRBJ1-1; no clear D gene. This CDR3 is built from 14 residues. Per germline, CDR1 ENHRY and CDR2 SYGVKD. The V gene lost 2 bases and the J gene lost 2 bases, with 9 bases spanning the gap. CDR3 in amino acids: CAISEAASNTEAFF. The CDR3 DNA reads TGTGCCATCAGTGAGGCGGCCTCCAACACTGAAGCTTTCTTT.

The V gene is TRBV19, the J gene TRBJ2-2; the match to TRBD1 covers 12 bases. From germline, CDR1 is LNHDA and CDR2 SQIVND (reference sequence). CDR3 length: 18 amino acids. V shed 3 bases and J 1 base; nucleotides not matched to a gene: 6. The CDR3 nucleotides read TGTGCCAGTAGTATCGCCGGGACAGGGGGCTTGAACACCGGGGAGCTGTTTTTT. Translating it yields CASSIAGTGGLNTGELFF.

The chain links TRBV18 to TRBJ1-6; D not resolved. Germline assignment: CDR1 KGHSH and CDR2 LQKENI. The CDR3 runs to 12 residues. The V end lost 4 bases, the J end lost 8 bases, and 6 bases lay between the germline ends. The CDR3, as DNA: TGTGCCAGCTCACAGAGGGATTCACCCCTCCACTTT. It specifies CASSQRDSPLHF. The full variable domain, completed using reference TRBV18 and TRBJ1-6, is NAGVMQNPRHLVRRRGQEARLRCSPMKGHSHVYWYRQLPEEGLKFMVYLQKENIIDESGMPKERFSAEFPKEGPSILRIQQVVRGDSAAYFCASSQRDSPLHFGNGTRLTVT.

In DNA, the CDR3 is TGTGCCAGCAGCTCTGCGGGTGGCACAGATACGCAGTATTTT. This translates into CASSSAGGTDTQYF. The chain combines TRBV5-4 with TRBJ2-3; a possible D gene is TRBD2 (5 bases). Germline values: CDR1 SGHNT, CDR2 YYREEE (reference sequence). The CDR3 sequence is 14 residues long. V lost 3 bases to trimming and J lost 1 base, with 9 bases between them.